The 23 T cell receptor beta chains below all came from one sample that was sequenced in a study of blood T cell repertoires in COVID-19. Data came from immunoSEQ multiplex PCR; TCRdb stores just in-frame clones and leaves some out. The repertoire holds around 400,000 clones, approximately 87% seen once, with under 3% in the top ten. The sequencing sample was made of peripheral blood. These receptor sequences come from a woman in her sixties or seventies with COVID-19, enrolled during active disease.

The chain has TRBV6-5 and TRBJ1-2; no reliable D call. From germline, CDR1 is MNHEY and CDR2 SVGAGI. CDR3 length: 13 amino acids. Trimming left V 8 bases short and J 1 base short, with 11 bases between. CDR3 amino acids: CASSPEGNYGYTF. The CDR3 DNA reads as TGTGCCAGCTCTCCAGAGGGTAACTATGGCTACACCTTC.

The V call is TRBV5-1, the J call TRBJ1-2; weak D call: TRBD1 (5 bases). This CDR3 region has 13 residues. Deletions cut 1 base from V and 8 bases from J, with 12 bases between. Per the germline V gene, CDR1 is SGHRS and CDR2 is YFSETQ. CDR3 residues: CASSLSTGGGYTF. The CDR3 coding sequence is TGCGCCAGCAGCTTGTCAACAGGAGGGGGCTACACCTTC.

The chain employs TRBV18 and TRBJ2-7; D is ambiguous. V was trimmed by 2 bases and J by 6 bases, leaving 11 bases between them. The germline gives CDR1 KGHSH, CDR2 LQKENI. This CDR3 spans 13 amino acids. For the CDR3, the DNA is TGTGCCAGCTCACCAATACGACAATCCGAGCAGTACTTC. Its translation: CASSPIRQSEQYF.

V gene TRBV7-2 combines with J gene TRBJ1-6; 7 nucleotides agree with TRBD1. Trimming cost V 0 bases and J 0 bases; bases outside gene matches: 2. The V gene's germline CDR1 is SGHTA and CDR2 FQGNSA. CDR3 length equals 17 residues. The CDR3 sequence is CASSLAQGSSYNSPLHF. For the CDR3, the DNA is TGTGCCAGCAGCTTAGCACAGGGGAGCTCCTATAATTCACCCCTCCACTTT.

CDR3 bases: TGTGCCAGTACTTCCTGGGGACAGGTTCGGATCGGAGCCAACGTCCTGACTTTC. This codes for CASTSWGQVRIGANVLTF. The V call is TRBV19, the J call TRBJ2-6; TRBD1 aligns across 8 bases. Germline CDR1 and CDR2: LNHDA and SQIVND (reference sequence). V shed 7 bases and J 7 bases; nucleotides not matched to a gene: 18. The CDR3 length is 18 residues.

CDR3 amino acids: CASRGATYEQYF. As DNA, the CDR3 is TGTGCCAGCAGGGGGGCGACCTACGAGCAGTACTTC. J is TRBJ2-7 and V is TRBV3-1 (or the pseudogene TRBV3-2), with TRBD1 as a possible D gene (6 bases). V was clipped by 6 bases and J by 2 bases, with 8 bases between them. This CDR3 spans 12 amino acids. Germline V lookup: CDR1 LGHDT, CDR2 YNNKEL (reference sequence).

J is TRBJ1-1 and V is TRBV6-8, with D unresolved. V dropped 8 bases and J dropped 4 bases, with 5 bases sitting between them. The CDR3 has 10 residues. Looked up from germline, CDR1 is MNHGY and CDR2 is SAAAGT. The CDR3 nucleotides are TGTGCCAGCTCCCTCACTGAAGCTTTCTTT. Protein sequence: CASSLTEAFF.

The chain joins TRBV7-3 to TRBJ2-3; a weak D match, TRBD1 (6 bases). Trimming took off 5 bases at V and 1 base at J, with 16 bases between the two ends. Germline CDR1 SGHTA, CDR2 FQGTGA. The CDR3 totals 16 residues. The CDR3 sequence is CASSPQGSTRTDTQYF. The CDR3 nucleotides read TGTGCCAGCAGCCCGCAGGGGTCCACCCGCACAGATACGCAGTATTTT.

CDR3 residues: CASSQDSPYSNQPQHF. For the CDR3, the DNA is TGTGCCAGCAGTCAGGACAGTCCCTATAGCAATCAGCCCCAGCATTTT. V and J are TRBV6-6 and TRBJ1-5, with TRBD1 as a possible D gene (6 bases). The germline gives CDR1 MNHNY, CDR2 SVGAGI (reference sequence). The CDR3 runs to 16 residues. Trimming stripped 5 bases from V and 0 bases from J, with 14 bases between.

This chain uses TRBV7-2 with TRBJ2-5; TRBD2 agrees at 7 bases. Trimming removed 7 bases from V and 1 base from J; junction bases left unmatched: 3. Germline lookup yields CDR1 SGHTA and CDR2 FQGNSA. The CDR3 runs 13 residues. The CDR3 reads CASMSGGQETQYF. The DNA of the CDR3 is TGTGCCAGCATGTCGGGGGGCCAAGAGACCCAGTACTTC. Combining the CDR3 with reference TRBV7-2 and TRBJ2-5 gives the whole variable domain GAGVSQSPSNKVTEKGKDVELRCDPISGHTALYWYRQSLGQGLEFLIYFQGNSAPDKSGLPSDRFSAERTGGSVSTLTIQRTQQEDSAVYLCASMSGGQETQYFGPGTRLLVL.

The chain carries TRBV30 and TRBJ1-1, with 10 nucleotides matching TRBD1. The germline gives CDR1 GTSNPN, CDR2 SVGIG (reference sequence). There are 14 residues in the CDR3. After removal of 4 bases from V and 5 bases from J, the junction contained 7 bases not matched to a gene. CDR3 loop: CAWTRQGAGTEAFF. The CDR3 nucleotides are TGTGCCTGGACCCGACAGGGGGCCGGTACTGAAGCTTTCTTT.

The V and J genes are TRBV24-1 and TRBJ1-3; a possible D gene is TRBD1 (6 bases). V was trimmed by 1 base and J by 4 bases, leaving 22 bases between them. The CDR3 has 19 amino acids. Germline V gene data show CDR1 as KGHDR and CDR2 as SFDVKD. CDR3 nucleotides: TGTGCCACCAGTGATTTAAGGTTTCGAGCAGGGGAATTCGGAAACACCATATATTTT. Its translation is CATSDLRFRAGEFGNTIYF.

This sequence joins TRBV11-3 and TRBJ2-5; 8 bases line up with TRBD2. CDR1 SGHNT and CDR2 YENEEA come from the germline V gene. This CDR3 contains 16 residues. The ends lost 0 bases at V and 1 base at J; junction bases unmatched: 4. CDR3 amino acids: CASSLDSGGPQETQYF. The CDR3 region has the DNA TGTGCCAGCAGCTTAGACAGCGGGGGCCCCCAAGAGACCCAGTACTTC. The full variable domain, rest sourced from reference TRBV11-3 and TRBJ2-5, is EAGVVQSPRYKIIEKKQPVAFWCNPISGHNTLYWYLQNLGQGPELLIRYENEEAVDDSQLPKDRFSAERLKGVDSTLKIQPAELGDSAVYLCASSLDSGGPQETQYFGPGTRLLVL.

This chain uses TRBV9 with TRBJ2-1; 9 bases agree with TRBD2. Germline V CDR1 and CDR2: SGDLS, YYNGEE. The CDR3 runs to 16 residues. The junction had 11 bases not matched to a gene; V was cut back by 3 bases and J by 7 bases. The DNA of the CDR3 is TGTGCCAGCAGCGGACTCCCGGGACTAGCAGGGAATGAGCAGTTCTTC. Protein product: CASSGLPGLAGNEQFF.

The V gene is TRBV7-9, the J gene TRBJ1-2; D perhaps matches TRBD1 (5 bases). The CDR3 is 13 residues long. CDR1 SEHNR and CDR2 FQNEAQ come from the germline V gene (reference sequence). V was pared by 5 bases and J by 5 bases, with 12 bases between. CDR3 coding DNA: TGTGCCAGCAGCCCTACGGGGGTTTATGGCTACACCTTC. Translated: CASSPTGVYGYTF.

This chain connects TRBV5-1 to TRBJ2-2, with 8 bases matching TRBD2. Germline loops: CDR1 SGHRS, CDR2 YFSETQ. The trim removed 2 bases at V and 2 bases at J, leaving 5 bases unmatched. The CDR3 consists of 16 residues. The CDR3 reads CASSFGGAPNTGELFF. For the CDR3, the DNA is TGCGCCAGCAGCTTCGGGGGGGCCCCTAACACCGGGGAGCTGTTTTTT.

The genes are TRBV28 and TRBJ2-1; 10 positions agree with TRBD2. CDR1 is MDHEN, CDR2 SYDVKM, per germline. The V segment lost 6 bases and the J segment 2 bases; nucleotides outside the gene matches: 10. The CDR3 length is 17 residues. CDR3 coding DNA: TGTGCCAGCAGCCAGGAGGTAGCGGGGGGTACCTACAATGAGCAGTTCTTC. Protein: CASSQEVAGGTYNEQFF. Drawing the rest from reference TRBV28 and TRBJ2-1, the complete variable domain is DVKVTQSSRYLVKRTGEKVFLECVQDMDHENMFWYRQDPGLGLRLIYFSYDVKMKEKGDIPEGYSVSREKKERFSLILESASTNQTSMYLCASSQEVAGGTYNEQFFGPGTRLTVL.

The rearrangement uses TRBV4-1 and TRBJ2-5; 7 nucleotides agree with TRBD2. The J segment lost 4 bases and the V segment lost 5 bases, leaving 4 bases of the junction unmatched. The V gene's germline CDR1 is MGHRA and CDR2 YSYEKL. The CDR3 length is 13 residues. The CDR3: CASSSPGGETQYF. The CDR3 DNA reads as TGCGCCAGCAGCTCTCCGGGGGGAGAGACCCAGTACTTC.

Written as DNA, the CDR3 is TGTGCCAGCAGCCTACAGGGGCCGGCGAACACTGAAGCTTTCTTT. Its translation: CASSLQGPANTEAFF. This chain joins TRBV5-5 and TRBJ1-1; 7 positions match TRBD1. The V and J ends lost 4 bases and 1 base, in that order; junction bases with no gene match: 7. CDR3 size: 15 residues. Germline CDR1 reads SGHKS; CDR2 reads YYEKEE (reference sequence).

The chain has TRBV6-5 and TRBJ1-1, with D maybe TRBD1 (6 bases). The germline V and J ends were trimmed by 7 bases and 6 bases, with 18 bases remaining between them. There are 14 residues in the CDR3. CDR1 is MNHEY, CDR2 SVGAGI, per germline. The CDR3: CASTLGGAVPEAFF. As DNA, the CDR3 is TGTGCCAGCACGCTTGGGGGGGCTGTCCCTGAAGCTTTCTTT.

The chain carries TRBV3-1 (or the pseudogene TRBV3-2) and TRBJ2-7; no firm D call. Germline values: CDR1 LGHDT, CDR2 YNNKEL (reference sequence). The CDR3 consists of 12 residues. Trimming removed 2 bases at V and 6 bases at J, with 8 bases between. The chain's CDR3 is CASSQYELEQYF. In DNA, the CDR3 is TGTGCCAGCAGCCAATACGAGCTCGAGCAGTACTTC.

The chain has TRBV27 and TRBJ1-5; D uncertain. Trimming pared 5 bases from V and 5 bases from J, leaving 10 bases between. Per germline, CDR1 MNHEY and CDR2 SMNVEV (reference sequence). This CDR3 comprises 13 residues. The CDR3 here is CASSPIGDQPQHF. The CDR3 DNA reads as TGTGCCAGCAGTCCCATAGGAGATCAGCCCCAGCATTTT.

This clone was counted once. The V gene is TRBV5-1, the J gene TRBJ1-4; D ambiguous. Germline-derived CDR1 and CDR2 are SGHRS and YFSETQ. V was shortened by 1 base and J by 1 base, with 5 bases between the two germline ends. CDR3 length: 14 residues. The CDR3 is CASSLRGTNEKLFF. CDR3 DNA sequence: TGCGCCAGCAGCTTGCGGGGAACTAATGAAAAACTGTTTTTT.